These 21 T cell receptor beta chains were sequenced from one sample in a study of blood T cell repertoires in COVID-19. Assay: immunoSEQ multiplex PCR; the TCRdb copy retains only in-frame clones and omits some. Of roughly 140,000 clones in the sample, around 87% were seen once. Sequenced material: peripheral blood. The receptors stem from a woman aged 35 to 49 with acute or convalescent COVID-19.

This sequence joins TRBV7-6 and TRBJ2-1; a weak D match, TRBD1 (6 bases). V lost 0 bases to trimming and J lost 1 base, with 10 bases between them. The length of the CDR3 is 16 residues. CDR1 is SGHVS, CDR2 FNYEAQ, per germline. The CDR3 protein is CASSLASTGSYNEQFF. DNA for the CDR3: TGTGCCAGCAGCTTAGCGTCTACAGGGTCCTACAATGAGCAGTTCTTC.

V is TRBV5-1 and J is TRBJ2-3; 8 positions agree with TRBD1. Unmatched junction bases numbered 13, after V lost 4 bases and J lost 6 bases. The CDR3 covers 16 residues. CDR1 is SGHRS, CDR2 YFSETQ, per germline. CDR3 DNA sequence: TGCGCCAGCAGCCCTCGACGCGCAGGGGGCATGGATACGCAGTATTTT. Encoded protein: CASSPRRAGGMDTQYF.

V is TRBV2 and J is TRBJ1-2; 10 nucleotides agree with TRBD1. The junction had 10 bases not matched to a gene; V was cut back by 7 bases and J by 8 bases. Germline assignment: CDR1 SNHLY and CDR2 FYNNEI. The CDR3 is made up of 14 amino acids. The CDR3 sequence: CASTPGTGVDGYTF. CDR3 DNA sequence: TGTGCCAGCACCCCCGGGACAGGGGTCGACGGCTACACCTTC.

The chain links TRBV11-2 to TRBJ2-1, with TRBD1 as a possible D gene (6 bases). V gave up 1 base and J gave up 8 bases, with 9 bases separating them. Germline assignment: CDR1 SGHAT and CDR2 FQNNGV. This CDR3 region has 13 residues. The CDR3 bases are TGTGCCAGCAGCTTAGTAGGGGGTGATGAGCAGTTCTTC. It encodes CASSLVGGDEQFF.

This clone was found once. This sequence joins TRBV11-2 and TRBJ2-1, with D maybe TRBD1 (6 bases). Between the trimmed V and J ends, which lost 3 bases and 2 bases, there was a span of 8 bases. The germline CDR1 and CDR2 sequences are SGHAT and FQNNGV. The CDR3 loop spans 14 amino acids. As DNA, the CDR3 is TGTGCCAGCAGCTTTGGGACAACCTACAATGAGCAGTTCTTC. It encodes CASSFGTTYNEQFF.

J is TRBJ2-3 and V is TRBV28; D gene uncertain. There are 14 residues in the CDR3. V dropped 4 bases and J dropped 3 bases, with 11 bases sitting between them. CDR1 and CDR2 (germline): MDHEN, SYDVKM. CDR3 in amino acids: CASSWSRGTDTQYF. The CDR3 coding sequence is TGTGCCAGCAGTTGGAGTCGTGGTACAGATACGCAGTATTTT.

A few counts support this clone. The rearrangement joins TRBV5-1 to TRBJ2-3; D may be TRBD2 (5 bases). Trimming removed 0 bases from V and 4 bases from J, with 9 bases in between. This CDR3 region has 14 residues. Per germline, CDR1 SGHRS and CDR2 YFSETQ. CDR3 nucleotide sequence: TGCGCCAGCAGCTTGGGAGGGTCGGCAGATACGCAGTATTTT. Protein: CASSLGGSADTQYF.

This chain uses TRBV2 with TRBJ2-7; 7 positions match TRBD1. CDR1 and CDR2 (germline): SNHLY, FYNNEI. The J segment lost 2 bases and the V segment lost 7 bases, leaving 5 bases of the junction unmatched. The CDR3 is made up of 13 amino acids. The DNA of the CDR3 is TGTGCCAGCAACTGGGACAGCACCTACGAGCAGTACTTC. This sequence encodes CASNWDSTYEQYF.

The genes are TRBV18 and TRBJ1-2, with 7 bases fitting TRBD1. Germline CDR1 reads KGHSH; CDR2 reads LQKENI. This CDR3 spans 16 amino acids. V gave up 2 bases and J gave up 5 bases; unmatched junction bases: 11. The CDR3 protein is CASSPASLQGRYGYTF. CDR3 sequence (DNA): TGTGCCAGCTCACCAGCGTCCTTACAGGGGCGATATGGCTACACCTTC.

The rearrangement uses TRBV6-4 and TRBJ2-1; 7 nucleotides agree with TRBD2. The trim removed 3 bases at V and 5 bases at J, leaving 7 bases unmatched. CDR1 and CDR2 from the germline V gene are MRHNA and SNTAGT. The CDR3 sequence is 15 residues long. The CDR3 loop reads CASSEFGLADNEQFF. DNA for the CDR3: TGTGCCAGCAGTGAGTTTGGGCTAGCGGACAATGAGCAGTTCTTC.

The V gene is TRBV5-1, the J gene TRBJ2-1, with 7 nucleotides matching TRBD2. The CDR3 runs to 19 residues. CDR1 and CDR2 from the germline V gene are SGHRS and YFSETQ. J lost 4 bases, V lost 1 base, and 17 bases had no gene match. CDR3 sequence reads: CASSLRSRSSGLGYNEQFF. As DNA, the CDR3 is TGCGCCAGCAGCTTGAGGAGTAGGTCTAGCGGACTCGGTTACAATGAGCAGTTCTTC.

The V and J genes are TRBV10-2 and TRBJ2-7, with a possible D match to TRBD1 (6 bases). The V end lost 2 bases, the J end lost 2 bases, and 10 bases lay between the germline ends. Germline values: CDR1 WSHSY, CDR2 SAAADI. This CDR3 has 14 residues. This chain's CDR3 is CASSERTETYEQYF. CDR3 nucleotides: TGCGCCAGCAGTGAGAGGACAGAGACCTACGAGCAGTACTTC.

The chain combines TRBV5-1 with TRBJ2-3, with D possibly being TRBD2 (6 bases). Germline V CDR1 and CDR2: SGHRS, YFSETQ. The V end lost 1 base, the J end lost 2 bases, and 14 bases lay between the germline ends. The CDR3 has 16 residues. CDR3 region: CASSLLAGRATDTQYF. CDR3 bases: TGCGCCAGCAGCTTGCTGGCGGGGCGAGCCACAGATACGCAGTATTTT.

The rearrangement joins TRBV29-1 to TRBJ2-1; 9 bases map to TRBD1. V shed 6 bases and J 4 bases; nucleotides not matched to a gene: 7. The CDR3 totals 14 residues. From germline, CDR1 is SQVTM and CDR2 ANQGSEA. CDR3: CSVGVQGAYNEQFF. In DNA form, the CDR3 reads TGCAGCGTGGGAGTACAGGGGGCTTACAATGAGCAGTTCTTC.

This clone has a handful of counts. The V and J genes are TRBV14 and TRBJ2-7; D is ambiguous. This CDR3 contains 12 residues. Trimming took 1 base from V and 4 from J, leaving 5 bases between them. CDR1 is SGHDN and CDR2 is FVKESK in the germline V gene. CDR3 sequence (DNA): TGTGCCAGCAGCCAAGTGAGGTACGAGCAGTACTTC. Translated: CASSQVRYEQYF.

V and J are TRBV11-2 and TRBJ1-1; D remains unclear. This CDR3 has 15 amino acids. Deletions cut 1 base from V and 3 bases from J, with 12 bases between. Germline CDR1 SGHAT, CDR2 FQNNGV. CDR3 sequence reads: CASSLGQLIYTEAFF. The DNA for the CDR3 is TGTGCCAGCAGCTTAGGGCAGTTAATCTACACTGAAGCTTTCTTT. Full variable domain (outside the CDR3, taken from reference TRBV11-2 and TRBJ1-1): EAGVAQSPRYKIIEKRQSVAFWCNPISGHATLYWYQQILGQGPKLLIQFQNNGVVDDSQLPKDRFSAERLKGVDSTLKIQPAKLEDSAVYLCASSLGQLIYTEAFFGQGTRLTVV.

This sequence joins TRBV4-1 and TRBJ2-3, with TRBD2 as a possible D gene (7 bases). V lost 3 bases and J 6 bases, leaving 16 bases between the germline ends. CDR1 is MGHRA, CDR2 YSYEKL, per germline. CDR3 length: 15 residues. In DNA form, the CDR3 reads TGCGCCAGCAGCCACCAGGGGAGGGGTGAGGATACGCAGTATTTT. Encoded protein: CASSHQGRGEDTQYF.

V and J are TRBV12-5 and TRBJ2-1; 15 nucleotides line up with TRBD2. Looked up from germline, CDR1 is LGHNT and CDR2 is FRNRAP. This CDR3 region has 15 residues. J lost 9 bases, V lost 6 bases, and 6 bases had no gene match. CDR3 coding DNA: TGTGCTAGTGGACCGGGACTAGCGGGAGGAGGTGAGCAGTTCTTC. Translation gives CASGPGLAGGGEQFF.

This clone was seen only once. The gene calls are TRBV21-1 and TRBJ2-7; TRBD1, the table's D call, was not compared with the DNA. TRBV21-1 is listed as a pseudogene. CDR3 length equals 18 residues. The DNA for the CDR3 is TGTGCCAGCAGCAAAGAGGGGGACAGCTACCTTCGATTCTACGAGCAGTACTTC. Translation: CASSKEGDSYLRFYEQYF.

Here the CDR3 reads CASSPTNTGELFF. Here the CDR3 DNA reads TGTGCCAGCAGTCCTACGAACACCGGGGAGCTGTTTTTT. The chain uses TRBV3-1 (or the pseudogene TRBV3-2) and TRBJ2-2; D not certain. The CDR3 totals 13 residues. The V end lost 6 bases, the J end lost 0 bases, and 5 bases lay between the germline ends. Germline loops: CDR1 LGHDT, CDR2 YNNKEL (reference sequence).

This rearrangement joins TRBV18 to TRBJ1-2; 11 bases map to TRBD1. V was clipped by 3 bases and J by 3 bases; unmatched bases: 6. In germline, CDR1 is KGHSH, CDR2 LQKENI. The CDR3 loop spans 16 amino acids. The CDR3 region has the DNA TGTGCCAGCTCACCGAAACCGGGACAGGGGGACTATGGCTACACCTTC. Encoded protein: CASSPKPGQGDYGYTF.